This is a list of T cell receptor beta chains from one sample in a study of T cells in localized non-small cell lung cancer. Generated by immunoSEQ multiplex PCR, the TCRdb table keeps only in-frame clones and is missing some. The sample has around 15,000 clones; roughly 84% are singletons. Sequenced here: peripheral blood, sampled before any cancer treatment. Source of these receptors: a male donor older than 55 with stage I lung adenocarcinoma. Both conserved end residues are part of each CDR3. A D gene is named only where the DNA matches it firmly. Rows may omit the clone size; those that give it use once, few, many or a size class.

>NA|TRBJ1-1|NA|TRBV6-1
TGTGCCAGCAGTACACAGGGTCCGGGGACTGAAGCTTTCTTT
CASSTQGPGTEAFF
>NA|TRBJ1-1|NA|TRBV11-3
TGTGCCAGCAGCTTGGGGGCAGCCTTGAACACTGAAGCTTTCTTT
CASSLGAALNTEAFF
>NA|TRBJ2-5|TRBD1|TRBV10-3
TGTGCCATCAGTGGACAGGGTTCGGCAGTCACCCAGTACTTC
CAISGQGSAVTQYF
>once|TRBJ2-1|NA|TRBV7-9
TGTGCCAGCAGCTTAGGTAACTACAATGAGCAGTTCTTC
CASSLGNYNEQFF
>NA|TRBJ2-3|TRBD2|TRBV7-9
TGTGCCAGCAGCCCGTCCGGGGGGGTAGATACGCAGTATTTT
CASSPSGGVDTQYF
>NA|TRBJ2-5|NA|TRBV5-6
TGTGCCAGCAGCCCAGGGACGCGCGCGGAGACCCAGTACTTC
CASSPGTRAETQYF
>NA|TRBJ2-7|NA|TRBV27
TGTGCCAGCAGTTTACGCAGTTACGGGGGAAACTACGAGCAGTACTTC
CASSLRSYGGNYEQYF
>NA|TRBJ1-2|NA|TRBV7-9
TGTGCCAGCACCCAGGGAGATGGCTACACCTTC
CASTQGDGYTF
>NA|TRBJ2-5|TRBD2|TRBV27
TGTGCCAGCAGTTTTTTGGGGGGGGGAGAAGAGACCCAGTACTTC
CASSFLGGGEETQYF
>NA|TRBJ1-1|TRBD1|TRBV4-2
TGTGCCAGCAGCCGAGGGACAGGGGGCCGGAACACTGAAGCTTTCTTT
CASSRGTGGRNTEAFF
>NA|TRBJ2-2|NA|TRBV11-3
TGTGCCAGCAGCTTAGGGGGGCGCGACACCGGGGAGCTGTTTTTT
CASSLGGRDTGELFF
>NA|TRBJ2-1|TRBD1|TRBV28
TGTGCCAGCAGTTTTTCCGGGACAGACTTATACAATGAGCAGTTCTTC
CASSFSGTDLYNEQFF
>NA|TRBJ2-3|NA|TRBV7-2
TGTGCCAGCAGCCCAACCCATACGCAGTATTTT
CASSPTHTQYF
>NA|TRBJ1-1|NA|TRBV6-5
TGTGCCAGCAGTTACTCTAACGGCTTGAACACTGAAGCTTTCTTT
CASSYSNGLNTEAFF
>once|TRBJ2-3|TRBD2|TRBV2
TGTGCCAGCAGAACACGGGAGGTTACAGATACGCAGTATTTT
CASRTREVTDTQYF
>NA|TRBJ1-4|TRBD1|TRBV28
TGTGCCAGCAGTCCTGACAGGGGCGAGAGGGAACTGTTTTTT
CASSPDRGERELFF
>NA|TRBJ2-2|NA|TRBV7-9
TGTGCCAGCAGCAAAGGGGAGCTGAACACCGGGGAGCTGTTTTTT
CASSKGELNTGELFF
>NA|TRBJ1-6|TRBD1|TRBV4-3
TGCGCCAGCAGCCATTTGGACAGGGAGAATTCACCCCTCCACTTT
CASSHLDRENSPLHF
>NA|TRBJ1-5|TRBD1|TRBV7-2
TGTGCCAGCAGCTTACATCCGACAGGGGAGGACTCCAATCAGCCCCAGCATTTT
CASSLHPTGEDSNQPQHF
>NA|TRBJ1-1|NA|TRBV6-1
TGTGCCAGCCGGGAGTGGACTGAAGCTTTCTTT
CASREWTEAFF
>NA|TRBJ1-1|NA|TRBV19
TGTGCCAGTAGTATCGGCAGGGAGACTGAAGCTTTCTTT
CASSIGRETEAFF
>NA|TRBJ1-5|TRBD1|TRBV28
TGTGCCAGCAGTTTGGCAACAGGGGGTTTTCAGCCCCAGCATTTT
CASSLATGGFQPQHF
>NA|TRBJ1-3|TRBD1|TRBV15
TGTGCCACCAGCAGAGGGAGACAGGGGAGCTCTGGAAACACCATATATTTT
CATSRGRQGSSGNTIYF
>NA|TRBJ2-7|NA|TRBV9
TGTGCCAGCAGCGCGCCCACTAGCCACGAGCAGTACTTC
CASSAPTSHEQYF
>NA|TRBJ1-3|TRBD1|TRBV19
TGTGCCAGTACGACGATTCAGGGGGGCTCTGGAAACACCATATATTTT
CASTTIQGGSGNTIYF
>NA|TRBJ2-7|NA|TRBV28
TGTGCCAGCAGTCTTGGGTTACAGCCCTACGAGCAGTACTTC
CASSLGLQPYEQYF
>once|TRBJ2-7|NA|TRBV7-7
TGTGCTAGCAGCTTTTCGGCAGCCGGAGAGCAGTACTTC
CASSFSAAGEQYF
>NA|TRBJ1-6|NA|TRBV7-2
TGTGCCAGCAGCTTAGGGTGGGGTAACTCTCTCCACTTT
CASSLGWGNSLHF